The source of this TCR beta chain is a study of monozygotic twins with inflammatory bowel disease. TCRdb reworked the 5' RACE reads into one entry per CDR3 protein, no DNA. The ten most abundant clones cover 2% to 3% of a sample with fewer than 550,000 distinct CDR3 sequences. The CDR3 is 18 amino acids. Germline CDR1 reads LGHDT; CDR2 reads YNNKEL (reference sequence). The chain joins TRBV3-1 to TRBJ2-6; TCRdb calls TRBD1, which cannot be checked without DNA. The source material was blood. This receptor was identified in a human donor with ulcerative colitis or Crohn's disease, or a healthy co-twin of an affected twin (not recorded which). The CDR3 here is CASSQLTGASSGANVLTF.